This T cell receptor beta chain was obtained from a study of a mutant IDH1 vaccine in newly diagnosed glioma (dated by TCRdb to the early 2020s). At the level of the whole study: Across visits V03 through V10, patients got a total of eight vaccinations, given in weeks 1, 3, 5, 7, 11, 15, 19 and 23. Vaccination began 4-6 weeks after radiotherapy alone, or alongside temozolomide cycles in the chemotherapy-containing groups. Prior to enrollment, standard therapy consisting of radiotherapy alone, temozolomide alone, or radiochemotherapy with temozolomide had been administered to patients, with the combination being received by most patients. Peripheral blood was collected at six visits: V03 (baseline), V05, V07, V10, V12 and V13. For exploratory analyses, around 26 treated patients had longitudinal TCRB deep sequencing done wherever samples were available. Of the approximately 30 treated patients, roughly 60% were male and approximately 38% were female, and the mean age was approximately 40 years.

About this clone: Its antigen has not been determined. The sample holds no much larger clone one base away, and base qualities are not on file.

General conclusions and limits of the study: Vaccine-induced immune responses across multiple MHC alleles were detected in roughly 94% of patients. Availability determined which PBMC samples were chosen for TCRB deep sequencing. It was noted by the authors that analyses of patient blood samples could not be reproduced owing to sample limitations. No apparent relationship was observed between pseudoprogression and alterations in the top peripheral T cell clonotypes detected by TCRB sequencing.

Receptor amplification or capture employed the immunoSEQ multiplex PCR assay. Following the manufacturer's protocol, the hsTCRB Kit was used to amplify rearranged TCR beta chain sequences. TCRB libraries were sequenced on an Illumina MiSeq. In the paper's pipeline: The proprietary platform of the kit vendor was used for demultiplexing, trimming and gene mapping. TCRdb carries this immuneACCESS record with in-frame sequences only. Its versions omit some clonotypes, under half of them owing to an unresolved V gene in the studies checked, with the rest unexplained. The V and J calls and the clone size are those of that table, but D and trimming were determined from the DNA. The sample table contains approximately 32,000 clones; only one count was recorded for roughly 54% of them. The ten largest clonotypes hold approximately 10% of the sample. The label giving this sample's time point can be read as: week 5, during vaccination. Every vaccine dose consisted of 300 ug of a 20-mer mutant IDH1 peptide in Montanide, administered subcutaneously together with topical imiquimod. Donors had newly diagnosed WHO grade 3 or 4 IDH1-mutant astrocytomas with loss of nuclear ATRX. The samples were drawn from NOA16, a multicentre, single-arm, open-label phase I trial in Germany that tested a mutant IDH1 peptide vaccine in humans for the first time. Genomic DNA for TCRB sequencing was isolated from EDTA blood with the DNeasy Blood and Tissue Kit.

CDR1 and CDR2 were assigned from the germline V gene as MRHNA and SNTAGT. The junction shows trimming of 4 bases on V and 1 base on J, and the gene matches do not reach 3 bases of it. The cysteine opens and the phenylalanine closes a CDR3 of 15 amino acids. Kept here is only the CDR3 DNA, which spans 45 bases and is read in frame from base 1. The TCR originated in a woman younger than 30 with glioma. The chain is made from TRBV6-4 and TRBJ1-5; 8 of the junction bases match TRBD1. The sequences come from PBMCs, collected from a glioma patient whose treatment included an IDH1 peptide vaccine. The nucleotide sequence is TGTGCCAGCAGTGCACAGGGGGGCAGCAATCAGCCCCAGCATTTT. Its translation reads: CASSAQGGSNQPQHF.